Described below is a single T cell receptor (beta chain) sequence and its context. The antigen it recognizes is unknown. The record has no base qualities; no much larger clone is one base away. Based on the germline V gene (reference sequence), the CDR1 and CDR2 sequences are LNHNV and YYDKDF. The CDR3, cysteine through phenylalanine, is 18 amino acids long. The only DNA kept is the CDR3, 54 bases in frame from the first base. V has 2 bases trimmed and J has 2 bases trimmed; junction bases matching no gene number 9. These data originate in a study of Ad26.COV2.S vaccination and SARS-CoV-2 variants listed by TCRdb under 2021. Regarding the study in general: Vaccine-arm donors were drawn from COV1001, a multicentre, randomized, double-blind, placebo-controlled phase I-IIa trial of Ad26.COV2.S in healthy adults. Dosing of Ad26.COV2.S was intramuscular, at either 5x10^10 or 1x10^11 viral particles, delivered as one shot or as two shots spaced 56 days apart. TCRbeta repertoire sequencing served as the tool for gauging how specific and how broad the SARS-CoV-2-reactive T cell receptors were following Ad26.COV2.S vaccination. A total of around 32 samples were included in the TCR-sequenced set, comprising 19 Ad26.COV2.S vaccine recipients, 5 placebo recipients and 8 SARS-CoV-2 convalescent individuals. Investigators remained blinded to trial group allocation during experiments and outcome assessment. Trial participants were randomized into five groups of five, in which low-dose or high-dose Ad26.COV2.S was given once or twice, or placebo was given on both occasions.

The immunoSEQ Assay was the method used to sequence TCRbeta CDR3 regions. After extraction, genomic DNA underwent amplification by bias-controlled multiplex PCR, followed by high-throughput sequencing. Concerning the study's data processing: To quantify the absolute abundance of every unique TCRbeta CDR3 region, sequences were collapsed and filtered. T cell fraction was estimated by normalizing TCRbeta template counts to usable DNA, which was measured by amplifying reference genes present in all nucleated cells. Repertoire TCRs were annotated as SARS-CoV-2-specific by exact matching of V gene, CDR3 amino acid sequence and J gene to a known reactive TCR set. The reference SARS-CoV-2 TCR set was obtained from MIRA and was filtered for enrichment in COVID-19-positive ImmuneCODE repertoires, whereby public or cross-reactive TCRs were removed. Based on the MIRA antigens, annotated TCRs were further analysed at the level of specific ORF or position within ORF. Breadth was defined as the number of annotated unique rearrangements divided by the total number of unique productive rearrangements, and depth was defined as the summed frequency of the annotated unique rearrangements. Two-sided Wilcoxon rank-sum tests were applied when comparing TCR breadth between groups. Not all clones reach the TCRdb copy of this immuneACCESS table, which keeps in-frame sequences only. Checked studies attribute under half of the gap to unresolved V genes and leave the rest unexplained. The DNA gave D and trimming, while V, J and clone size come from that table. The sample has about 220,000 clones on record, roughly 90% of them singletons. Jointly, the top ten make up approximately 11% of the sample.

Explained via the paper, the treatment or condition label denotes: roughly 20 received Ad26.COV2.S at low or high dose, single or two shots; about 5 received placebo; per-sample allocation not given. Repertoires of vaccine and placebo recipients were sequenced from samples taken on day 63 after the first injection. Cohort 1b enrolled fewer than 30 adults aged 18-55 years at a single site in Boston, USA, between 29 July and 7 August 2020. Ad26.COV2.S was a replication-incompetent adenovirus type 26 vector expressing a prefusion-stabilized SARS-CoV-2 spike protein from the original Wuhan strain. Summary of the overall study and its limitations: The authors noted that total T cell responses may have been underestimated by the TCR breadth and depth analyses. Vaccine and placebo recipients had similar non-spike TCR breadth, a finding consistent with the vaccine containing only spike. Substantial breadth of spike-specific CD8+ and CD4+ T cell responses was reported after vaccination. Comparing responses between vaccine doses or regimens was not something the study was powered to do. Ad26.COV2.S recipients had higher spike-specific TCR breadth than placebo recipients (P = 0.0014).

The source was peripheral blood, collected in a trial of Ad26.COV2.S vaccine versus placebo. The sequence is built from TRBV15 and TRBJ2-7; 13 central bases correspond to TRBD2. The origin of this receptor is a person aged 18-65 years who received the Ad26.COV2.S COVID-19 vaccine or a placebo. The nucleotides read TGTGCCACCAGCAGACCTCGCCCGGGACTAGCGGGACCCTACGAGCAGTACTTC. This sequence encodes CATSRPRPGLAGPYEQYF.